These T cell receptor beta chains were read from a single sample in a study of pediatric ulcerative colitis. Clones were sequenced by immunoSEQ multiplex PCR, and TCRdb holds only the in-frame ones, with some missing. The sample carries 60,000 or so clones, 70% to 85% recorded once. Sequenced: blood. The receptors shown here come from a boy younger than 18 with moderate ulcerative colitis. Each CDR3 is given with its conserved first and last residue. D genes are given only for firm matches. The size entry is marked missing in some rows and otherwise reads once, few, many or a size class.

d_gene	v_gene	j_gene	abundance	CDR3aa	CDR3nt
TRBD1	TRBV18	TRBJ1-1	NA	CASSQQTGRGTEAFF	TGTGCCAGCTCACAGCAGACAGGGAGGGGTACTGAAGCTTTCTTT
NA	TRBV6-1	TRBJ2-5	NA	CASGPIRDLETQYF	TGTGCCAGCGGCCCTATCAGGGATCTGGAGACCCAGTACTTC
NA	TRBV19	TRBJ2-7	NA	CASSGRLGTYEQYF	TGTGCCAGTAGCGGACGTTTAGGCACCTACGAGCAGTACTTC
NA	TRBV27	TRBJ1-2	once	CASSLSGALVYGYTF	TGTGCCAGCAGTTTGTCGGGGGCGCTTGTGTATGGCTACACCTTC
NA	TRBV30	TRBJ1-5	NA	CAWSRGQGESQPQHF	TGTGCCTGGAGTCGGGGGCAGGGCGAGAGTCAGCCCCAGCATTTT
NA	TRBV5-1	TRBJ2-3	few	CASSLLGDTQYF	TGCGCCAGCAGCTTGTTAGGGGATACGCAGTATTTT
NA	TRBV27	TRBJ1-5	NA	CASSPRQTLGPQHF	TGTGCCAGCAGTCCGAGACAGACCCTTGGGCCCCAGCATTTT
NA	TRBV5-4	TRBJ2-7	NA	CASSLRGQTYEQYF	TGTGCCAGCAGCTTACGTGGACAGACCTACGAGCAGTACTTC
TRBD2	TRBV6-6	TRBJ2-1	NA	CASTGTSGTYNEQFF	TGTGCCAGCACCGGAACTAGCGGGACCTACAATGAGCAGTTCTTC
TRBD1	TRBV7-9	TRBJ1-1	few	CASSPKGTGPNTEAFF	TGTGCCAGCAGCCCCAAGGGGACAGGGCCGAACACTGAAGCTTTCTTT
NA	TRBV6-1	TRBJ1-2	few	CASSDQANYGYTF	TGTGCCAGCAGTGACCAGGCTAACTATGGCTACACCTTC
NA	TRBV13	TRBJ1-3	few	CASSLGFGNTIYF	TGTGCCAGCAGCTTAGGCTTCGGAAACACCATATATTTT
TRBD1	TRBV6-5	TRBJ2-7	few	CASSYSGGNEQYF	TGTGCCAGCAGTTACTCAGGGGGCAACGAGCAGTACTTC
TRBD1	TRBV4-3	TRBJ1-1	NA	CASSQEFDRGYTEAFF	TGCGCCAGCAGCCAAGAATTTGACAGGGGTTACACTGAAGCTTTCTTT
NA	TRBV4-1	TRBJ2-1	NA	CASSPVGRDYNEQFF	TGCGCCAGCAGCCCGGTCGGCCGGGACTACAATGAGCAGTTCTTC
NA	TRBV5-1	TRBJ1-4	NA	CASRPDSTNEKLFF	TGCGCCAGCAGGCCCGACAGCACTAATGAAAAACTGTTTTTT
NA	TRBV6-5	TRBJ1-2	NA	CASSPLPGQLTF	TGTGCCAGCAGTCCCCTCCCTGGACAGCTCACCTTC
TRBD1	TRBV2	TRBJ1-4	NA	CASSGQGRANEKLFF	TGTGCCAGCAGTGGACAGGGGCGGGCTAATGAAAAACTGTTTTTT
TRBD1	TRBV10-2	TRBJ1-3	once	CASSEGTARGNTIYF	TGCGCCAGCAGTGAAGGGACAGCAAGGGGAAACACCATATATTTT
TRBD2	TRBV9	TRBJ2-1	NA	CASSVGLVLDPPLHSYNEQFF	TGTGCCAGCAGCGTCGGACTAGTCTTAGACCCCCCCCTACACTCCTACAATGAGCAGTTCTTC
TRBD1	TRBV11-1	TRBJ1-2	NA	CASSLEQGAPGYTF	TGTGCCAGCAGCTTAGAACAGGGGGCGCCCGGCTACACCTTC
TRBD2	TRBV19	TRBJ2-3	once	CASSARSGLADSTDTQYF	TGTGCCAGTAGTGCCCGATCTGGACTAGCGGATAGCACAGATACGCAGTATTTT
TRBD1	TRBV5-1	TRBJ2-5	NA	CACRPGTEETQYF	TGCGCCTGCCGACCCGGGACAGAAGAGACCCAGTACTTC
TRBD1	TRBV5-1	TRBJ1-2	NA	CASSLDGQDYGYTF	TGCGCCAGCAGCTTGGATGGACAGGATTATGGCTACACCTTC
TRBD1	TRBV6-1	TRBJ2-7	NA	CASSGPGQGVYEQYF	TGTGCCAGCAGTGGGCCGGGACAGGGGGTGTACGAGCAGTACTTC
NA	TRBV18	TRBJ1-1	few	CASSPSTGENTEAFF	TGTGCCAGCTCACCGTCGACGGGCGAGAACACTGAAGCTTTCTTT
NA	TRBV15	TRBJ2-7	NA	CATSRGSQGTYEQYF	TGTGCCACCAGCAGAGGCTCGCAGGGCACCTACGAGCAGTACTTC
NA	TRBV13	TRBJ1-2	NA	CASSLAGLIYGYTF	TGTGCCAGCAGCTTAGCAGGGCTCATCTATGGCTACACCTTC
NA	TRBV5-8	TRBJ1-3	once	CASNNDVLSGNTIYF	TGTGCCAGCAACAACGACGTACTCTCTGGAAACACCATATATTTT
NA	TRBV18	TRBJ2-7	once	CASSPPDKSYEQYF	TGTGCCAGCTCACCACCCGACAAATCCTACGAGCAGTACTTC
NA	TRBV6-5	TRBJ1-4	NA	CASSYSTVTNEKLFF	TGTGCCAGCAGTTACTCGACAGTCACTAATGAAAAACTGTTTTTT
TRBD1	TRBV7-9	TRBJ1-1	NA	CASSPQGAKGAFF	TGTGCCAGCAGCCCACAGGGGGCAAAGGGAGCTTTCTTT
TRBD2	TRBV7-3	TRBJ2-1	NA	CASSPKGTSGGLSSYNEQFF	TGTGCCAGCAGCCCTAAAGGGACTAGCGGGGGCCTTAGCTCCTACAATGAGCAGTTCTTC
TRBD1	TRBV6-5	TRBJ1-3	few	CASSYQGQLGNTIYF	TGTGCCAGCAGTTACCAGGGACAGCTTGGAAACACCATATATTTT
NA	TRBV5-6	TRBJ1-6	once	CASSLLDRYNSPLHF	TGTGCCAGCAGCTTGCTCGACAGGTATAATTCACCCCTCCACTTT
TRBD2	TRBV11-2	TRBJ2-5	NA	CASSLEASGQETQYF	TGTGCCAGCAGCTTAGAGGCTAGCGGGCAAGAGACCCAGTACTTC
NA	TRBV11-2	TRBJ1-3	NA	CASTPEVRTSGNTIYF	TGTGCCAGCACCCCCGAGGTCCGAACCTCTGGAAACACCATATATTTT
NA	TRBV7-7	TRBJ1-1	NA	CASSFELNTEAFF	TGTGCCAGCAGCTTTGAACTCAACACTGAAGCTTTCTTT
NA	TRBV5-5	TRBJ1-1	NA	CASSFPARMNTEAFF	TGTGCCAGCAGCTTCCCAGCCCGGATGAACACTGAAGCTTTCTTT
TRBD2	TRBV18	TRBJ2-6	NA	CASSPDGASGRISSGANVLTF	TGTGCCAGCTCACCAGACGGGGCTAGCGGGAGGATTAGCTCTGGGGCCAACGTCCTGACTTTC
NA	TRBV27	TRBJ1-2	NA	CASSTASGVGGYTF	TGTGCCAGCAGTACCGCCTCGGGGGTTGGTGGCTACACCTTC
TRBD1	TRBV5-1	TRBJ2-7	once	CASSRTGGVISYEQYF	TGCGCCAGCAGCCGGACAGGGGGAGTAATTTCCTACGAGCAGTACTTC
NA	TRBV2	TRBJ1-3	NA	CASSERRNSGNTIYF	TGTGCCAGCAGTGAGCGGCGGAACTCTGGAAACACCATATATTTT
NA	TRBV7-9	TRBJ1-6	few	CASSMTPRGGSPLHF	TGTGCCAGCAGCATGACCCCGAGGGGGGGTTCACCCCTCCACTTT
TRBD1	TRBV7-2	TRBJ2-1	NA	CASSSLGQLFSYNEQFF	TGTGCCAGCAGCTCTCTGGGACAGCTTTTCTCCTACAATGAGCAGTTCTTC
NA	TRBV27	TRBJ1-1	NA	CASIGRASQAFF	TGTGCCAGCATCGGGCGGGCCTCCCAAGCTTTCTTT
TRBD2	TRBV6-1	TRBJ2-1	NA	CASTTSGIMLGEQFF	TGTGCCAGCACAACTAGCGGGATCATGTTAGGTGAGCAGTTCTTC
NA	TRBV7-2	TRBJ2-7	NA	CASIRDVSSYEQYF	TGTGCCAGTATCCGGGACGTGAGCTCCTACGAGCAGTACTTC
NA	TRBV19	TRBJ1-5	NA	CASSVNSNQPQHF	TGTGCCAGTTCCGTAAATAGCAATCAGCCCCAGCATTTT
NA	TRBV11-1	TRBJ2-7	NA	CASSFSSPYEQYF	TGTGCCAGCAGCTTTAGCTCGCCCTACGAGCAGTACTTC
NA	TRBV27	TRBJ1-2	NA	CASSLQGSTDGYTF	TGTGCCAGCAGTTTGCAGGGATCCACTGACGGCTACACCTTC
TRBD2	TRBV7-6	TRBJ2-3	NA	CASSLGLVAMTDTQYF	TGTGCCAGCAGCTTGGGACTAGTGGCAATGACAGATACGCAGTATTTT
TRBD2	TRBV5-1	TRBJ2-7	NA	CASSVSGSSYEQYF	TGCGCCAGCAGCGTGAGCGGGAGCTCCTACGAGCAGTACTTC
NA	TRBV28	TRBJ1-1	NA	CASYNTANTEAFF	TGTGCCAGCTATAATACCGCGAACACTGAAGCTTTCTTT
NA	TRBV10-3	TRBJ2-7	NA	CASGTALIYEQYF	TGTGCCAGCGGGACAGCCCTCATCTACGAGCAGTACTTC